This TCR beta chain originates from a study of OX40 agonist ivuxolimab in advanced cancers. Overall study context: The patients received agonistic anti-OX40 (CD134) antibody ivuxolimab. Dose-escalation subjects each had hepatocellular carcinoma, melanoma, renal cell or head and neck cancer. Averaging about 60 years in age, with a range of roughly 20 to 90, the cohort was 65% to 90% male. Findings of the study overall: Among T cells, CD8+ cells averaged more expanded clones than CD4+ cells.

As concerns this clone: What it binds is unknown.

Clones were sequenced by immunoSEQ multiplex PCR, and TCRdb holds only the in-frame ones, with some missing. The repertoire holds about 50,000 clones, more than 65% seen once, with 1.5% to 2% in the top ten. The receptor was derived from an adult with an advanced solid tumor such as melanoma, head and neck, liver or kidney cancer. Sequenced material: CD4+ or CD8+ T cells sorted from blood, taken in a trial of the OX40 agonist ivuxolimab.

CDR3 coding DNA: TGCAGCGTTGAAGACGGTTCACCCTACGAGCAGTACTTC. Its protein product is CSVEDGSPYEQYF. The rearrangement links TRBV29-1 to TRBJ2-7; D remains ambiguous. Deletions cut 0 bases from V and 2 bases from J, with 8 bases between. CDR1 is SQVTM, CDR2 ANQGSEA, per germline. The CDR3 has 13 residues.